This T cell receptor (beta chain) was sequenced during a study of blood T cell repertoires in COVID-19 (TCRdb year 2020). Background for the entire study: The collaborator samples originated in the United States, Italy and Spain and spanned the acute and convalescent phases of COVID-19. The sample metadata nearly always contained a de-identified subject ID, COVID-19 status, age in years and sex. The prospective study material was composed of cDNA or gDNA derived from T cells, B-cell-depleted T cells, or PBMCs. The dataset comprised deeply sampled blood TCRbeta repertoires from subjects exposed to, actively infected with, or recovered from COVID-19. Where HLA class I and class II types were available, the types were taken from metadata supplied by the sample provider, not from assay-based typing. Samples came from the ongoing ImmuneRACE study (first 160 participants) plus 1,254 subjects from 6 global collaborators. The repertoires were released in a freely available public database intended as a resource for research on the immune response to SARS-CoV-2.

Comments on this clone: The target of this receptor is not known. The sample holds no much larger clone one base away, and base qualities are not on file.

TCRbeta CDR3 regions were amplified from genomic DNA using the immunoSEQ Assay, a bias-controlled multiplex PCR. For the original study's pipeline: The number of nucleated cells in each sample was estimated by amplification of reference gene primers within the assay. To quantify the absolute abundance of each unique TCRbeta CDR3 rearrangement, sequence reads were collapsed and filtered. For each sample, productive Simpson clonality was calculated as the square root of Simpson's diversity index over productive rearrangements. This is the immuneACCESS table as TCRdb keeps it, with only in-frame sequences that have V and J called. A part of the clones is gone; compared with another copy, unresolved V genes explain less than half, and the rest is unexplained. V and J calls and clone size are given by that table; D and trimming were obtained from the DNA. For this sample there are some 490,000 clones; roughly nine tenths appear just once. 7% to 10% of the sample belongs to the ten largest clones.

Broad study findings and their caveats: The quantity of clinical and demographic metadata differed by source and by participant and was supplied without curation.

Participants in the prospective study were enrolled through a virtual design, were aged about 18 to 89 years, and lived in roughly 25 United States geographic areas. In the prospective study, participants were assigned to cohorts based on the clinical history participants reported in a screening survey and a study questionnaire. Recovered participants in ImmuneRACE Cohort 3 were defined by two consecutive negative NP/OP PCR tests, clearance by a healthcare professional, or resolution of symptoms. In the prospective study, whole blood, serum and a nasopharyngeal or oropharyngeal swab were collected from each participant by mobile phlebotomists. Participants in the prospective study had the option to provide additional blood draws and questionnaires over a roughly two-month period. Prospective study blood samples were shipped either frozen or at room temperature before DNA extraction. The CDR3 runs 19 residues from the cysteine to the phenylalanine. The kept DNA is CDR3 alone, 57 bases in frame from the first base. CDR1 SGHDT and CDR2 YYEEEE were looked up in the germline V gene. At the junction V is shortened by 4 bases and J by 1 base, with 23 bases in between.

The sequence came from a woman between 55 and 75 years old who had recovered from COVID-19. The sequence is built from TRBV5-6 and TRBJ2-2; perhaps TRBD2 is the D gene, with 6 bases matching. Sequencing input: PBMCs or T cells enriched from blood (not recorded which). The DNA is TGTGCCAGCAGCAGCACCCTGATGGGGGGTCAGAGGAACACCGGGGAGCTGTTTTTT. It is translated as CASSSTLMGGQRNTGELFF.